A single sample is the source of the 6 T cell receptor beta chains below, sequenced in a study of T cell changes during pregnancy in multiple sclerosis. Profiled with immunoSEQ multiplex PCR; TCRdb holds only in-frame clones, not every one. Of about 49,000 clones in the sample, roughly 90% were seen once. Material: peripheral blood, obtained after pregnancy. The receptors derive from a female donor in good health, enrolled as a control in a pregnancy study.

The V and J genes are TRBV9 and TRBJ2-2, with TRBD1 matching 12 bases. The CDR3 sequence is 15 residues long. The germline V gene has CDR1 SGDLS and CDR2 YYNGEE. Trimming took 7 bases from V and 6 from J; bases not matched to a gene: 7. In nucleotides, the CDR3 is TGTGCCAGCTTTCCCCGGGACAGGGGGCCCGGGGAGCTGTTTTTT. Translation gives CASFPRDRGPGELFF.

The chain is built from TRBV7-9 and TRBJ1-2, with a weak D call TRBD1 (6 bases). CDR1 SEHNR and CDR2 FQNEAQ come from the germline V gene (reference sequence). CDR3 size: 16 residues. With 0 bases removed from V and 0 bases from J, the gap between germline ends came to 11 bases. The CDR3 coding sequence is TGTGCCAGCAGCTTAGCGGCAGGGGATACTAACTATGGCTACACCTTC. It is translated as CASSLAAGDTNYGYTF.

This chain joins TRBV4-1 and TRBJ2-5, with TRBD2 matching over 12 bases. The CDR3 runs to 16 residues. Germline-derived CDR1 and CDR2 are MGHRA and YSYEKL. V was pared by 2 bases and J by 1 base, with 2 bases of the junction left unmatched. In nucleotides, the CDR3 is TGCGCCAGCAGCCAAAGACTAGCGGGAGTCCAAGAGACCCAGTACTTC. It translates to CASSQRLAGVQETQYF.

V usage is TRBV5-4 and J usage is TRBJ2-5; 8 positions agree with TRBD1. The CDR3 runs to 14 residues. Losses at the gene ends were 4 bases for V and 4 bases for J; bases not matched to a gene: 6. Germline lookup yields CDR1 SGHNT and CDR2 YYREEE (reference sequence). CDR3 nucleotide sequence: TGTGCCAGCAGCCCAGGGGGCGGGTTAGAGACCCAGTACTTC. Residues: CASSPGGGLETQYF.

V usage is TRBV7-8 and J usage is TRBJ1-5; D is undetermined. V lost 5 bases and J lost 6, with 17 bases in between. This CDR3 comprises 15 residues. Germline values: CDR1 SGHVS, CDR2 FQNEAQ. DNA of the CDR3: TGTGCCAGCAGCCCCGGACTCTCCATATTTCAGCCCCAGCATTTT. Protein: CASSPGLSIFQPQHF.

This chain links TRBV6-1 with TRBJ1-1; a weak D match, TRBD1 (6 bases). The germline V gene encodes CDR1 MNHNS and CDR2 SASEGT. The V end was cut by 6 bases, the J end by 3 bases, with 14 bases between. The CDR3 has 14 residues. CDR3 sequence (DNA): TGTGCCAGCAGGTTCGGGGGGCGGGACACTGAAGCTTTCTTT. It encodes CASRFGGRDTEAFF.